This T cell receptor beta chain came from a study of blood T cells in healthy people across ages. The V gene lost 7 bases and the J gene lost 5 bases, with 14 bases spanning the gap. From germline, CDR1 is SQVTM and CDR2 ANQGSEA. The CDR3 spans 12 residues. It was with a sample-barcoded 5' primer and a J-beta primer mix that a second PCR of about 7 to 12 cycles was run. From the 5' RACE reads, TCRdb called clonotypes with MiXCR, one entry per CDR3 protein. Here the sample spans about 1 million distinct CDR3 sequences, 25% being singletons. The same specimen was also included in a second study, on T cells of mothers and their children.

This clonotype was sampled from a girl aged 2 to 10 in good health. The rearrangement links TRBV29-1 to TRBJ2-5; tentatively, D is TRBD1 (6 bases). Sequencing was carried out using blood. The CDR3 sequence is CSGQASSETQYF. The CDR3 nucleotides read TGCAGCGGACAGGCTTCCTCGGAGACCCAGTACTTC. Looking up the rest from reference TRBV29-1 and TRBJ2-5 gives the full variable domain: SAVISQKPSRDICQRGTSLTIQCQVDSQVTMMFWYRQQPGQSLTLIATANQGSEATYESGFVIDKFPISRPNLTFSTLTVSNMSPEDSSIYLCSGQASSETQYFGPGTRLLVL.